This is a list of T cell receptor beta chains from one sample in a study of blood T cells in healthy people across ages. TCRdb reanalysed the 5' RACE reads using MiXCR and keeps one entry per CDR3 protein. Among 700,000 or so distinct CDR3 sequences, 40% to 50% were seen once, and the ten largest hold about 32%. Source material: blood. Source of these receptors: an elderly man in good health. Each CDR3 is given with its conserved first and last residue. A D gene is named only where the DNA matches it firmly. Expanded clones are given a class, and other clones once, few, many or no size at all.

CDR3nt: TGCGCCAGCAGCCAACAGTTAAAACAGGGAGATACGCAGTATTTT
CDR3aa: CASSQQLKQGDTQYF
d_gene: .
abundance: few
v_gene: TRBV4-3
j_gene: TRBJ2-3

CDR3nt: TGCAGTGCTCGAAATCCGGGACTAGTCACAGATACGCAGTATTTT
CDR3aa: CSARNPGLVTDTQYF
d_gene: TRBD2
abundance: few
v_gene: TRBV20-1
j_gene: TRBJ2-3

CDR3nt: TGCAGTGCTAGGCGGGACCTCAGGGATACGCAGTATTTT
CDR3aa: CSARRDLRDTQYF
d_gene: .
abundance: .
v_gene: TRBV20-1
j_gene: TRBJ2-3

CDR3nt: TGTGCCATCAGTGAGTCGACAGGGAGGTCTGAAGCTTTCTTT
CDR3aa: CAISESTGRSEAFF
d_gene: TRBD1
abundance: .
v_gene: TRBV10-3
j_gene: TRBJ1-1

CDR3nt: TGTGCCAGCCTTCGGGGCTTGGGACTAGCGGGTTTCTCTGGGGCCAACGTCCTGACTTTC
CDR3aa: CASLRGLGLAGFSGANVLTF
d_gene: TRBD2
abundance: few
v_gene: TRBV28
j_gene: TRBJ2-6

CDR3nt: TGTGCCAGCAGTTTGAAGGGGGATTCACCCCTCCACTTT
CDR3aa: CASSLKGDSPLHF
d_gene: .
abundance: few
v_gene: TRBV12-3/TRBV12-4
j_gene: TRBJ1-6

CDR3nt: TGTGCCAGCAGCCCAAGGTCGGGGAGTAGCGGCTACACCTTC
CDR3aa: CASSPRSGSSGYTF
d_gene: .
abundance: few
v_gene: TRBV7-9
j_gene: TRBJ1-2

CDR3nt: TGTGCCAGCAGTGCGACAGGGGGCATGGGTCTCGAGCAGTACTTC
CDR3aa: CASSATGGMGLEQYF
d_gene: TRBD1
abundance: .
v_gene: TRBV6-4
j_gene: TRBJ2-7

CDR3nt: TGTGCCAGCAGTTTGGGACGGCTTCACACTGAAGCTTTCTTT
CDR3aa: CASSLGRLHTEAFF
d_gene: .
abundance: few
v_gene: TRBV27
j_gene: TRBJ1-1

CDR3nt: TGTGCCAGCAGTAGAAGCGGGGGGGCCTTTGAGACCCAGTACTTC
CDR3aa: CASSRSGGAFETQYF
d_gene: TRBD2
abundance: few
v_gene: TRBV6-1
j_gene: TRBJ2-5

CDR3nt: TGTGCCAGCAGCCCGCCGGACAGGGGTAGATCCTACGAGCAGTACTTC
CDR3aa: CASSPPDRGRSYEQYF
d_gene: TRBD1
abundance: few
v_gene: TRBV7-8
j_gene: TRBJ2-7

CDR3nt: TGTGCCAGCAGCCTTCTTGCGGGGATGAACACTGAAGCTTTCTTT
CDR3aa: CASSLLAGMNTEAFF
d_gene: .
abundance: .
v_gene: TRBV6-2/TRBV6-3
j_gene: TRBJ1-1

CDR3nt: TGTGCCAGCAGTTACTCCGCGGAGACCCAGTTCTTC
CDR3aa: CASSYSAETQFF
d_gene: .
abundance: once
v_gene: TRBV6-2/TRBV6-3
j_gene: TRBJ2-1

CDR3nt: TGTGCCACCAGCAGAGGTGACAAGAGCTCCTACGAGCAGTACTTC
CDR3aa: CATSRGDKSSYEQYF
d_gene: .
abundance: .
v_gene: TRBV15
j_gene: TRBJ2-7

CDR3nt: TGCGCCAGCAGCCACCGGGACAGACATCAAGAGACCCAGTACTTC
CDR3aa: CASSHRDRHQETQYF
d_gene: TRBD1
abundance: .
v_gene: TRBV5-1
j_gene: TRBJ2-5

CDR3nt: TGTGCCGGCAGTTACCTAACGGGACAAGGTACTGACACAGATACGCAGTATTTT
CDR3aa: CAGSYLTGQGTDTDTQYF
d_gene: .
abundance: few
v_gene: TRBV6-2/TRBV6-3
j_gene: TRBJ2-3

CDR3nt: TGTGCCAGTAGTAGAAGGACACCCTACGAGCAGTACTTC
CDR3aa: CASSRRTPYEQYF
d_gene: .
abundance: .
v_gene: TRBV19
j_gene: TRBJ2-7

CDR3nt: TGTGCCAGCAGCCACGGGGGGCCCCAAGAGACCCAGTACTTC
CDR3aa: CASSHGGPQETQYF
d_gene: .
abundance: .
v_gene: TRBV4-2
j_gene: TRBJ2-5

CDR3nt: TGTGCCAGCAGACTGACTAGCGGGGAATACAATGAGCAGTTCTTC
CDR3aa: CASRLTSGEYNEQFF
d_gene: TRBD2
abundance: .
v_gene: TRBV25-1
j_gene: TRBJ2-1

CDR3nt: TGTGCCAGCAGCGTAGGGACAGGGCCTTTTCAGCCCCAGCATTTT
CDR3aa: CASSVGTGPFQPQHF
d_gene: TRBD1
abundance: .
v_gene: TRBV9
j_gene: TRBJ1-5

CDR3nt: TGCAGTGCAACCTGGCATTCCCCTTACGAGCAGTACTTC
CDR3aa: CSATWHSPYEQYF
d_gene: .
abundance: few
v_gene: TRBV20-1
j_gene: TRBJ2-7

CDR3nt: TGTGCCAGCAGCTTAGCCGGGACAGGTTCTGACTACGAGCAGTACTTC
CDR3aa: CASSLAGTGSDYEQYF
d_gene: TRBD1
abundance: .
v_gene: TRBV7-2
j_gene: TRBJ2-7

CDR3nt: TGTGCCAGCAGTTTCCCTCGTGGACAGGGGGCGCGGGGGGCCAACGTCCTGACTTTC
CDR3aa: CASSFPRGQGARGANVLTF
d_gene: TRBD1
abundance: .
v_gene: TRBV28
j_gene: TRBJ2-6

CDR3nt: TGCGCCAGCAGCTCGAACAGGGGGGGATCCTACGAGCAGTACTTC
CDR3aa: CASSSNRGGSYEQYF
d_gene: .
abundance: .
v_gene: TRBV5-1
j_gene: TRBJ2-7

CDR3nt: TGTGCCAGCAGCGCAGGCTGGGGGCAGGAGACCCAGTACTTC
CDR3aa: CASSAGWGQETQYF
d_gene: .
abundance: .
v_gene: TRBV7-2
j_gene: TRBJ2-5

CDR3nt: TGTGCCTGGAGTAGAGGGAATGGCTACACCTTC
CDR3aa: CAWSRGNGYTF
d_gene: .
abundance: .
v_gene: TRBV30
j_gene: TRBJ1-2

CDR3nt: TGTGCCAGCAGCGGAGGCCCCTATAATTCACCCCTCCACTTT
CDR3aa: CASSGGPYNSPLHF
d_gene: .
abundance: .
v_gene: TRBV7-9
j_gene: TRBJ1-6

CDR3nt: TGTGCCAGCAGCTTCAACCCCTTTTCAGGCTACGAGCAGTACTTC
CDR3aa: CASSFNPFSGYEQYF
d_gene: .
abundance: .
v_gene: TRBV5-5
j_gene: TRBJ2-7

CDR3nt: TGCAGTGCTAGAGTCTTCGGGACTAGCGCCTACAATGAGCAGTTCTTC
CDR3aa: CSARVFGTSAYNEQFF
d_gene: TRBD2
abundance: .
v_gene: TRBV20-1
j_gene: TRBJ2-1

CDR3nt: TGTGCCACCAGTGATAGGACAGGGGGTCCTCAAGAGACCCAGTACTTC
CDR3aa: CATSDRTGGPQETQYF
d_gene: TRBD1
abundance: .
v_gene: TRBV24-1
j_gene: TRBJ2-5

CDR3nt: TGTGCCAGCAGCCAAGTAGATACGGATACGCAGTATTTT
CDR3aa: CASSQVDTDTQYF
d_gene: .
abundance: many
v_gene: TRBV3-1
j_gene: TRBJ2-3

CDR3nt: TGTGCCAGCAACAGGGACAGGGTGGCAGATACGCAGTATTTT
CDR3aa: CASNRDRVADTQYF
d_gene: TRBD1
abundance: .
v_gene: TRBV14
j_gene: TRBJ2-3

CDR3nt: TGTGCCAGCAGTTACTGGACTAGCGGGAGCGCAGATACGCAGTATTTT
CDR3aa: CASSYWTSGSADTQYF
d_gene: TRBD2
abundance: .
v_gene: TRBV6-2/TRBV6-3
j_gene: TRBJ2-3

CDR3nt: TGCAGCGCCTCCGGACAGGGATATCGCCACGAGCAGTACTTC
CDR3aa: CSASGQGYRHEQYF
d_gene: TRBD1
abundance: many
v_gene: TRBV29-1
j_gene: TRBJ2-7

CDR3nt: TGTGCCAGCAGCAAAGGGGGGGGCGCGGGCACAGATACGCAGTATTTT
CDR3aa: CASSKGGGAGTDTQYF
d_gene: .
abundance: .
v_gene: TRBV3-1
j_gene: TRBJ2-3

CDR3nt: TGCGCCAGCACCAGGGGAGGGAACACTGAAGCTTTCTTT
CDR3aa: CASTRGGNTEAFF
d_gene: .
abundance: .
v_gene: TRBV5-1
j_gene: TRBJ1-1

CDR3nt: TGTGCCAGCAGCTTACCCCCGACTATTAAGCAGTACTTC
CDR3aa: CASSLPPTIKQYF
d_gene: .
abundance: .
v_gene: TRBV7-9
j_gene: TRBJ2-5

CDR3nt: TGCAGCGTTGAGAAGGCAGATACGCAGTATTTT
CDR3aa: CSVEKADTQYF
d_gene: .
abundance: many
v_gene: TRBV29-1
j_gene: TRBJ2-3

CDR3nt: TGTGCCAGCAGTTTAGATAGGGGGCCAGATACGCAGTATTTT
CDR3aa: CASSLDRGPDTQYF
d_gene: TRBD1
abundance: .
v_gene: TRBV12-3/TRBV12-4
j_gene: TRBJ2-3

CDR3nt: TGTGCCAGCAGTTACGGGGCTCAAACGATCGGGGAGACCCAGTACTTC
CDR3aa: CASSYGAQTIGETQYF
d_gene: .
abundance: few
v_gene: TRBV6-2/TRBV6-3
j_gene: TRBJ2-5

CDR3nt: TGCAGTGCTAGAGACAGGGCACGGGGGGGTAATTCACCCCTCCACTTT
CDR3aa: CSARDRARGGNSPLHF
d_gene: .
abundance: .
v_gene: TRBV20-1
j_gene: TRBJ1-6

CDR3nt: TGTGCCAGCAGCTTTGTCAGGGGAGCCTATGGCTACACCTTC
CDR3aa: CASSFVRGAYGYTF
d_gene: .
abundance: many
v_gene: TRBV7-2
j_gene: TRBJ1-2

CDR3nt: TGTGCCAGCTCCGCGACAGGGGGCGCCGATGGCTACACCTTC
CDR3aa: CASSATGGADGYTF
d_gene: TRBD1
abundance: .
v_gene: TRBV18
j_gene: TRBJ1-2

CDR3nt: TGTGCCACCCTGACCTACACGACTAGCACAGATACGCAGTATTTT
CDR3aa: CATLTYTTSTDTQYF
d_gene: .
abundance: .
v_gene: TRBV27
j_gene: TRBJ2-3

CDR3nt: TGTGCCAGCAGTTTATTGGACAGGGGGGGCACCTTC
CDR3aa: CASSLLDRGGTF
d_gene: TRBD1
abundance: .
v_gene: TRBV12-3/TRBV12-4
j_gene: TRBJ1-2

CDR3nt: TGCAGCGGGCGACAGCATGCCCGGGGCACTGAAGCTTTCTTT
CDR3aa: CSGRQHARGTEAFF
d_gene: .
abundance: .
v_gene: TRBV29-1
j_gene: TRBJ1-1